What follows are 23 T cell receptor beta chains derived from one specimen sequenced in a study of cytomegalovirus exposure and HLA in healthy donors. The PCR had 60 Vbeta and 13 Jbeta primers. Assay used: immunoSEQ multiplex PCR; TCRdb lists only in-frame clones, some missing. This sample carries 200,000 or so clones, around 85% of them seen once, and the ten largest clones take 3.5% to 4%. Source material: PBMCs. The source is a man aged 45-65 years in good health and CMV-seronegative.

This clone turned up a few times. This rearrangement joins TRBV29-1 to TRBJ2-7; possible D gene TRBD1, 6 bases. Trimming stripped 7 bases from V and 3 bases from J, with 13 bases between. CDR3 length equals 12 residues. Germline V gene sequence: CDR1 SQVTM, CDR2 ANQGSEA. The CDR3 reads CSGGQLGYEQYF. The DNA for the CDR3 is TGCAGCGGGGGACAACTGGGCTACGAGCAGTACTTC.

V gene TRBV4-1 combines with J gene TRBJ2-2, with D perhaps TRBD1 (8 bases). V was clipped by 1 base and J by 4 bases, with 13 bases between them. The CDR3 totals 16 residues. In germline, CDR1 is MGHRA, CDR2 YSYEKL. The CDR3 DNA is TGCGCCAGCAGCCAAGTAAACAGGGGGGGCACCGGGGAGCTGTTTTTT. It encodes CASSQVNRGGTGELFF.

The chain has TRBV5-1 and TRBJ1-5; no reliable D call. The length of the CDR3 is 15 residues. Germline CDR1 reads SGHRS; CDR2 reads YFSETQ. Trimming took 0 bases from V and 4 from J, leaving 11 bases between them. The CDR3 is CASSLDTGLNQPQHF. The CDR3 region has the DNA TGCGCCAGCAGCTTGGATACTGGTTTGAATCAGCCCCAGCATTTT.

V and J are TRBV4-1 and TRBJ1-5; D is perhaps TRBD1 (5 bases). The CDR3 spans 15 residues. Germline assignment: CDR1 MGHRA and CDR2 YSYEKL. V dropped 2 bases and J dropped 5 bases, with 13 bases sitting between them. CDR3 protein: CASSQTPEGYQPQHF. The CDR3 DNA reads TGCGCCAGCAGCCAAACCCCGGAGGGGTATCAGCCCCAGCATTTT.

The chain links TRBV2 to TRBJ2-3; 9 nucleotides line up with TRBD1. CDR1 is SNHLY and CDR2 is FYNNEI in the germline V gene. CDR3 length: 14 amino acids. Unmatched junction bases numbered 10, after V lost 8 bases and J lost 7 bases. For the CDR3, the DNA is TGTGCCAGCTGGACAGGGGAGGGGGTAAATACGCAGTATTTT. Its protein product is CASWTGEGVNTQYF.

This sequence joins TRBV19 and TRBJ1-1; TRBD1 is a possible D gene (5 bases). Trimming removed 3 bases from V and 6 bases from J, with 11 bases in between. There are 13 residues in the CDR3. CDR1 is LNHDA and CDR2 is SQIVND in the germline V gene (reference sequence). CDR3 bases: TGTGCCAGTAGTATCCAGGGTTGGCCTGAAGCTTTCTTT. As protein: CASSIQGWPEAFF. The whole variable domain, filled in from reference TRBV19 and TRBJ1-1, reads DGGITQSPKYLFRKEGQNVTLSCEQNLNHDAMYWYRQDPGQGLRLIYYSQIVNDFQKGDIAEGYSVSREKKESFPLTVTSAQKNPTAFYLCASSIQGWPEAFFGQGTRLTVV.

The chain has TRBV6-5 and TRBJ2-1, with a possible D match to TRBD2 (5 bases). Germline CDR1 MNHEY, CDR2 SVGAGI. The V end lost 1 base, the J end lost 0 bases, and 7 bases lay between the germline ends. This CDR3 comprises 15 residues. CDR3 in amino acids: CASSYLGSSYNEQFF. The CDR3 DNA follows: TGTGCCAGCAGTTACTTGGGGAGCTCCTACAATGAGCAGTTCTTC.

This clone was picked up one time. The V and J genes are TRBV5-1 and TRBJ2-7; 9 nucleotides match TRBD1. Trimming cost V 1 base and J 6 bases; bases outside gene matches: 5. Germline V gene lookup returns CDR1 SGHRS and CDR2 YFSETQ. The CDR3 covers 14 residues. CDR3 in DNA: TGCGCCAGCAGCTTGACCCTGGGACAGGGCGAGCAGTACTTC. As protein: CASSLTLGQGEQYF.

The J gene is TRBJ2-7, the V gene TRBV27; possibly TRBD2 for D (7 bases). CDR1 and CDR2 (germline): MNHEY, SMNVEV (reference sequence). This CDR3 spans 15 amino acids. V lost 2 bases to trimming and J lost 1 base, with 12 bases between them. CDR3 DNA: TGTGCCAGCAGTTTAAGGGGGGGGACTTCCTACGAGCAGTACTTC. Its translation: CASSLRGGTSYEQYF.

The CDR3 reads CASSGQGRNEQYF. The CDR3 coding sequence is TGCGCCAGCAGCGGACAGGGTAGGAACGAGCAGTACTTC. The chain uses TRBV5-1 and TRBJ2-7; 8 nucleotides line up with TRBD1. The ends lost 4 bases at V and 5 bases at J; junction bases unmatched: 5. CDR1 is SGHRS and CDR2 is YFSETQ in the germline V gene. The CDR3 is 13 amino acids.

The V and J genes are TRBV6-5 and TRBJ2-1; D is possibly TRBD1 (5 bases). This CDR3 is 13 amino acids long. Germline-derived CDR1 and CDR2 are MNHEY and SVGAGI. The V end lost 5 bases, the J end lost 5 bases, and 10 bases lay between the germline ends. The CDR3 region has the DNA TGTGCCAGCAGTCGCAGGGTTAACAATGAGCAGTTCTTC. Its protein product is CASSRRVNNEQFF.

The chain couples TRBV7-2 to TRBJ1-3; tentatively, D is TRBD1 (5 bases). Trimming left V 6 bases short and J 1 base short, with 13 bases between. Germline-derived CDR1 and CDR2 are SGHTA and FQGNSA. The CDR3 extends over 15 amino acids. In DNA form, the CDR3 reads TGTGCCAGCAGGCTTTGGACACGATCTGGAAACACCATATATTTT. It encodes CASRLWTRSGNTIYF.

This clone showed up just a few times. This rearrangement joins TRBV11-2 to TRBJ1-5; D not certain. CDR3 length equals 13 residues. CDR1 and CDR2 (germline): SGHAT, FQNNGV. The ends were cut back, 1 base at V and 5 bases at J, with 6 bases in the middle. The CDR3, as DNA: TGTGCCAGCAGCTTAGCCCTCGATCAGCCCCAGCATTTT. It is translated as CASSLALDQPQHF. Based on the CDR3 plus reference TRBV11-2 and TRBJ1-5, the full variable domain is EAGVAQSPRYKIIEKRQSVAFWCNPISGHATLYWYQQILGQGPKLLIQFQNNGVVDDSQLPKDRFSAERLKGVDSTLKIQPAKLEDSAVYLCASSLALDQPQHFGDGTRLSIL.

The rearrangement joins TRBV6-5 to TRBJ1-5; 8 bases line up with TRBD1. V trimming: 4 bases; J trimming: 0 bases; junction bases outside the gene matches: 2. Germline V gene lookup returns CDR1 MNHEY and CDR2 SVGAGI. The CDR3 has 15 amino acids. CDR3 sequence reads: CASSSGQGSNQPQHF. The CDR3 DNA sequence: TGTGCCAGCAGTTCAGGACAGGGTAGCAATCAGCCCCAGCATTTT.

This clone was found a few times. This chain joins TRBV5-1 and TRBJ2-7; the match to TRBD1 covers 10 bases. Germline loops: CDR1 SGHRS, CDR2 YFSETQ. The CDR3 is 15 residues long. V dropped 0 bases and J dropped 5; count of bases not matched to a gene: 5. The CDR3 nucleotides read TGCGCCAGCAGCTTGGGGACAGGGGGTCTCCACGAGCAGTACTTC. It encodes CASSLGTGGLHEQYF.

The chain has TRBV11-2 and TRBJ2-3; D possibly corresponds to TRBD2 (5 bases). V was pared by 2 bases and J by 5 bases, with 14 bases between. The CDR3 is 15 residues long. Germline loops: CDR1 SGHAT, CDR2 FQNNGV. The CDR3 protein is CASSLTGYSQDTQYF. Here the CDR3 DNA reads TGTGCCAGCAGCTTAACGGGGTACTCTCAAGATACGCAGTATTTT.

The V call is TRBV19, the J call TRBJ2-5; 7 positions agree with TRBD1. Losses at the gene ends were 3 bases for V and 7 bases for J; bases not matched to a gene: 11. Germline loops: CDR1 LNHDA, CDR2 SQIVND (reference sequence). The CDR3 has 15 amino acids. In DNA, the CDR3 is TGTGCCAGTAGTATTGGTTCCAGGGGGTCGGGGACCCAGTACTTC. It specifies CASSIGSRGSGTQYF.

The rearrangement links TRBV9 to TRBJ1-2; 8 nucleotides agree with TRBD1. The CDR3 is 18 residues long. CDR1 is SGDLS, CDR2 YYNGEE, per germline. V lost 3 bases, J lost 3 bases, and 16 bases stayed unmatched. The CDR3: CASSASLLGTGEYYGYTF. CDR3 in DNA: TGTGCCAGCAGCGCCTCACTGCTCGGGACAGGCGAGTACTATGGCTACACCTTC.

Remarks on this clone: The same CDR3 arises from other DNA sequences in this sample as well. The chain links TRBV2 to TRBJ2-2, with TRBD1 matching over 7 bases. Germline CDR1 is SNHLY and CDR2 is FYNNEI. V trimming: 7 bases; J trimming: 4 bases; junction bases outside the gene matches: 3. The CDR3 is made up of 13 amino acids. The CDR3 DNA sequence: TGTGCCAGCAACAGGGGCGGCACCGGGGAGCTGTTTTTT. Translating it yields CASNRGGTGELFF.

The rearrangement joins TRBV5-1 to TRBJ1-1; a possible D gene is TRBD1 (5 bases). Trimming took 3 bases from V and 0 from J, leaving 15 bases between them. The CDR3 is made up of 16 amino acids. Per the germline V gene, CDR1 is SGHRS and CDR2 is YFSETQ. In DNA form, the CDR3 reads TGCGCCAGCAGCTATACAGGTACTAACATGAACACTGAAGCTTTCTTT. Protein: CASSYTGTNMNTEAFF.

About this clone itself: The same CDR3 arises from other DNA sequences in this sample as well. The gene calls are TRBV5-8 and TRBJ2-5; maybe TRBD2 (6 bases). The CDR3 has 13 residues. The V and J ends lost 4 bases and 2 bases respectively, with 9 bases between them. Germline values: CDR1 SGHTS, CDR2 YDEGEE. The CDR3 DNA reads as TGTGCCAGCAGCCCGCGGGGACAAGAGACCCAGTACTTC. Translation: CASSPRGQETQYF.

The CDR3 protein is CASSRQLNTEAFF. In DNA form, the CDR3 reads TGTGCCAGCAGCCGACAACTGAACACTGAAGCTTTCTTT. This chain joins TRBV27 and TRBJ1-1; D is uncertain. The CDR3 loop spans 13 amino acids. CDR1 is MNHEY, CDR2 SMNVEV, per germline (reference sequence). The V gene lost 6 bases and the J gene lost 0 bases, with 8 bases spanning the gap.

The V gene is TRBV7-8, the J gene TRBJ1-2; 11 positions agree with TRBD1. CDR1 is SGHVS, CDR2 FQNEAQ, per germline. Losses at the gene ends were 5 bases for V and 7 bases for J; bases not matched to a gene: 3. CDR3 length equals 13 residues. The CDR3 here is CASSPDRGLGYTF. The CDR3 DNA reads TGTGCCAGCAGCCCGGACAGGGGGCTTGGCTACACCTTC.